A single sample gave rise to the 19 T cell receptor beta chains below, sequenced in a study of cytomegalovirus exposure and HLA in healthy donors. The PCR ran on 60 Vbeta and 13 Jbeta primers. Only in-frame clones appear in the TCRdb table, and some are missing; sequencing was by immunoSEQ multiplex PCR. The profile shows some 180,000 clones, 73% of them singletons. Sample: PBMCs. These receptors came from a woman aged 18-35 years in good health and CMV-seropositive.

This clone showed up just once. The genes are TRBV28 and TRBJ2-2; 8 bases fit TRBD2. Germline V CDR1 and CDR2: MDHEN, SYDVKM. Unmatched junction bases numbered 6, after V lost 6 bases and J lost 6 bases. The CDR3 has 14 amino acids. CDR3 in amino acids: CASSRSGAAGELFF. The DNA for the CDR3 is TGTGCCAGCAGCCGTAGCGGGGCGGCCGGGGAGCTGTTTTTT.

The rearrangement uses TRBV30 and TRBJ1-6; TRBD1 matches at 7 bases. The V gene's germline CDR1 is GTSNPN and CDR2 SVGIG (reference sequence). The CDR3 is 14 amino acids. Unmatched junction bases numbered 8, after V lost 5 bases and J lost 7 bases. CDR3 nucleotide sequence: TGTGCCTGGGGAAAGGGACAGAGAAATTCACCCCTCCACTTT. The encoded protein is CAWGKGQRNSPLHF.

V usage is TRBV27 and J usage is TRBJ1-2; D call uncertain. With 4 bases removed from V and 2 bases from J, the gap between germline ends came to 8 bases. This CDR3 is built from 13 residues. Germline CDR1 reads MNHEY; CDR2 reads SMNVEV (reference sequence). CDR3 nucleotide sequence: TGTGCCAGCAGTTCGGTCCCCAACTATGGCTACACCTTC. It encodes CASSSVPNYGYTF.

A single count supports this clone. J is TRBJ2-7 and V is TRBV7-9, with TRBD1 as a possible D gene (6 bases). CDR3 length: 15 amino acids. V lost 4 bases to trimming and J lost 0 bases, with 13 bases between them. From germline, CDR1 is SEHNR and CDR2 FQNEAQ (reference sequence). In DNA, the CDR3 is TGTGCCAGCAGCTCACCCGGGACAACCTCCTACGAGCAGTACTTC. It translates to CASSSPGTTSYEQYF.

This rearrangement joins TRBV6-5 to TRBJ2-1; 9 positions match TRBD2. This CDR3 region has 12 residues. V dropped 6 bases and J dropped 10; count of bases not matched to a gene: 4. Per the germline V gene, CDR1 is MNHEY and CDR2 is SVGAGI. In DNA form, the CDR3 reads TGTGCCAGCAGCCCCGGACTAGCGGAGCAGTTCTTC. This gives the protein CASSPGLAEQFF.

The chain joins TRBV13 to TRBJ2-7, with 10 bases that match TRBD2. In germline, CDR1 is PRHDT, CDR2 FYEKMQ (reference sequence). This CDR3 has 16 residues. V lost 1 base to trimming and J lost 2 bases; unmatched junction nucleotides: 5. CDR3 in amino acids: CASSLVLAGATYEQYF. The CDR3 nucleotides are TGTGCCAGCAGCTTAGTGCTAGCGGGGGCTACCTACGAGCAGTACTTC.

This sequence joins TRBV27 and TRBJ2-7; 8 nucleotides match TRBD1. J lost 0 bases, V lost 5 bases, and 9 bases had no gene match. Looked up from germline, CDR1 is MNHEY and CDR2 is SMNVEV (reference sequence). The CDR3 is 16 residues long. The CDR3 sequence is CASSPWGTGFSYEQYF. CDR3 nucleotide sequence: TGTGCCAGCAGTCCTTGGGGGACAGGCTTCTCCTACGAGCAGTACTTC.

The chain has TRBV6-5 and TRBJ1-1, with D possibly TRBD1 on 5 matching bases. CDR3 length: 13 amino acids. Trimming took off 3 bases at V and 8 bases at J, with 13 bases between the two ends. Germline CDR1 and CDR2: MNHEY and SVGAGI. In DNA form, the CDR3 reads TGTGCCAGCAGTTATCCCGGACATAGAGAAGCTTTCTTT. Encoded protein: CASSYPGHREAFF.

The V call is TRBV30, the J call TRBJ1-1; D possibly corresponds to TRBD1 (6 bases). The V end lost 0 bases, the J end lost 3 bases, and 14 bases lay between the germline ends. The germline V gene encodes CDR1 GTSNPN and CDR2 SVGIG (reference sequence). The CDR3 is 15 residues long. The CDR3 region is CAWSVLAEGDTEAFF. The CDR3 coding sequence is TGTGCCTGGAGTGTACTGGCAGAGGGGGACACTGAAGCTTTCTTT.

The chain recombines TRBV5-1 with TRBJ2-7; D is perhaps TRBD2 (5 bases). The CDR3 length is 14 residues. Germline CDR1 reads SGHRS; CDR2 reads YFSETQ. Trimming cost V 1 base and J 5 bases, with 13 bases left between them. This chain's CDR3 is CASSLWLASNEQYF. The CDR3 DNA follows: TGCGCCAGCAGCTTGTGGCTAGCATCCAACGAGCAGTACTTC.

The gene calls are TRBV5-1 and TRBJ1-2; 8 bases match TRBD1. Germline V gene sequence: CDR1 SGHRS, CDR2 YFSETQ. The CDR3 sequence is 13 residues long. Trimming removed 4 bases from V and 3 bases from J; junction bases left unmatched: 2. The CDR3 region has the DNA TGCGCCAGCAGCGAACAGGGGGACTATGGCTACACCTTC. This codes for CASSEQGDYGYTF.

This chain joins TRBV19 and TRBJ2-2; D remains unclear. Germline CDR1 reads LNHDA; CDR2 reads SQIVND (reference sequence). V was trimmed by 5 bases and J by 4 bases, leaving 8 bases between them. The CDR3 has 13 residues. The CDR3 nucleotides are TGTGCCAGTAGTCCTACGGTCACCGGGGAGCTGTTTTTT. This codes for CASSPTVTGELFF.

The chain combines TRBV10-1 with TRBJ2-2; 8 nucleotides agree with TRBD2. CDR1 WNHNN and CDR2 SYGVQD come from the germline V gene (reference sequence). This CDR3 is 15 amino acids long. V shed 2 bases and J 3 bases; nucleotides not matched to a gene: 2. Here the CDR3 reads CASSEAGGDTGELFF. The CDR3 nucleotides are TGCGCCAGCAGTGAGGCCGGGGGGGACACCGGGGAGCTGTTTTTT.

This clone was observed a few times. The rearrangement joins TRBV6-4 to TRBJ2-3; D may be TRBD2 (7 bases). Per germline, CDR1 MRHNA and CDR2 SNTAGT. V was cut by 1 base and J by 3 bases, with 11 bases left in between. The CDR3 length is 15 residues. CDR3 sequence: CASSDLGGATDTQYF. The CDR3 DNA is TGTGCCAGCAGTGACTTAGGGGGGGCTACAGATACGCAGTATTTT.

The chain's CDR3 is CASSQELTGITTDTQYF. The CDR3, as DNA: TGCGCCAGCAGCCAAGAGTTGACAGGCATTACCACAGATACGCAGTATTTT. V usage is TRBV4-3 and J usage is TRBJ2-3; possibly TRBD1 for D (6 bases). This CDR3 is 17 amino acids long. Trimming cost V 0 bases and J 2 bases, with 15 bases left between them. Germline values: CDR1 LGHNA, CDR2 YSLEER.

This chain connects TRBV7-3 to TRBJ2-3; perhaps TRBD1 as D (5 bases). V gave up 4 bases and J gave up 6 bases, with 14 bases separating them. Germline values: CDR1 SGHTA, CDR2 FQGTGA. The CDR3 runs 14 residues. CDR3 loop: CASSSRALGDTQYF. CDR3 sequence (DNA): TGTGCCAGCAGCTCCAGGGCCCTTGGGGATACGCAGTATTTT.

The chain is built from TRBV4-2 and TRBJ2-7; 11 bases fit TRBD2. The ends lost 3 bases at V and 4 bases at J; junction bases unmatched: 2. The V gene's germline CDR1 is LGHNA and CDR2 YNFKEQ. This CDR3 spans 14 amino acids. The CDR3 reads CASSHGTSGYEQYF. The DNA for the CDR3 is TGTGCCAGCAGCCACGGGACTAGCGGATACGAGCAGTACTTC.

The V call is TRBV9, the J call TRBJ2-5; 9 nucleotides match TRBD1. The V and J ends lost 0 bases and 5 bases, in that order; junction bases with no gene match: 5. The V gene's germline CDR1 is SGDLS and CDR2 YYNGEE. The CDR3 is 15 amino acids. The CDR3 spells CASSVDRGLGETQYF. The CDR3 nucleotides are TGTGCCAGCAGCGTAGACAGGGGGCTCGGTGAGACCCAGTACTTC. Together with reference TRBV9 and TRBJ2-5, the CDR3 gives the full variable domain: DSGVTQTPKHLITATGQRVTLRCSPRSGDLSVYWYQQSLDQGLQFLIQYYNGEERAKGNILERFSAQQFPDLHSELNLSSLELGDSALYFCASSVDRGLGETQYFGPGTRLLVL.

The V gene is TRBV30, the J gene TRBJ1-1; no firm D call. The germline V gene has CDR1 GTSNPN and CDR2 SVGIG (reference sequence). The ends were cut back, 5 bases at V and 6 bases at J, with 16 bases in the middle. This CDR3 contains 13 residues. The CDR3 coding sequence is TGTGCCTGGGCCGGAGTCGGTTTTTCTGAAGCTTTCTTT. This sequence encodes CAWAGVGFSEAFF.